The rows below give T cell receptor beta chains drawn from one sample of a study of T-cell memory formation after mild COVID-19. One entry per CDR3 protein, called by TCRdb with MiXCR from the 5' RACE reads. The sample consists of fewer than 600,000 distinct CDR3 sequences, about a fifth of them appearing once. The specimen was PBMCs or a T cell subset sorted from them (not recorded which). These receptors all stem from an adult woman who had mild COVID-19 (a few samples of this study predate the infection). Cell type and time point are not known. Each CDR3 is given with its conserved first and last residue. The D gene is left open where the match is weak. Clone size is stated in some rows and not others, as once, few, many or a class when expanded.

DNA | CDR3 | D | V | size | J
TGTGCCAGCAGCCAAGGAGCGGGAGGTTCCTACAATGAGCAGTTCTTC | CASSQGAGGSYNEQFF | TRBD2 | TRBV4-2 | few | TRBJ2-1
TGTGCCAGCAGTGGACCTTGGCGGGGCGGGCACAGTCTGGGGTCAGAGACCCAGTACTTC | CASSGPWRGGHSLGSETQYF | NA | TRBV25-1 | NA | TRBJ2-5
TGTGCCTGGAGTGCCCAAGGCAATGAGCAGTTCTTC | CAWSAQGNEQFF | NA | TRBV30 | many | TRBJ2-1
TGCGCCAGCAGCCACCCTGACGGCGCATGGAACACTGAAGCTTTCTTT | CASSHPDGAWNTEAFF | NA | TRBV5-1 | few | TRBJ1-1
TGTGCCAGCAGCTACCGACTAGCGGGCTCCACAGATACGCAGTATTTT | CASSYRLAGSTDTQYF | TRBD2 | TRBV7-9 | many | TRBJ2-3
TGTGCCAGCAGCTGGCCCCCACACAATGAGCAGTTCTTC | CASSWPPHNEQFF | NA | TRBV7-6 | few | TRBJ2-1
TGTGCCAGCAGCCAAGATTATCGGCGATGGTACTTC | CASSQDYRRWYF | NA | TRBV14 | NA | TRBJ2-7
TGTGCCAGCAGCTTAGCGTTGGCAGGGATCTCAGATACGCAGTATTTT | CASSLALAGISDTQYF | NA | TRBV7-9 | NA | TRBJ2-3
TGTGCCAGCAGCCGTACGATTGTTGCGGGAGGGCGGACAGATACGCAGTATTTT | CASSRTIVAGGRTDTQYF | TRBD2 | TRBV7-9 | NA | TRBJ2-3
TGTGCCAGCACACCCGACAGACACAATGAGCAGTTCTTC | CASTPDRHNEQFF | NA | TRBV12-3/TRBV12-4 | NA | TRBJ2-1
TGTGCCAGCAGCCACGGTACGACCCAGTACTTC | CASSHGTTQYF | NA | TRBV5-6 | few | TRBJ2-5
TGCAGTGCTAAAACGAGCTATAGACTATCCAATGAGCAGTTCTTC | CSAKTSYRLSNEQFF | NA | TRBV20-1 | NA | TRBJ2-1
TGCGCCAGCAGCACCTCCCCCTCGCACAGGGTAGAGACCCAGTACTTC | CASSTSPSHRVETQYF | NA | TRBV4-1 | few | TRBJ2-5
TGCGCCAGCAGCACAACAGGGTTGAGCAATCAGCCCCAGCATTTT | CASSTTGLSNQPQHF | NA | TRBV5-1 | many | TRBJ1-5
TGCGCCAGCAGCCTAGCTGGCAGGGGTAGCAATCAGCCCCAGCATTTT | CASSLAGRGSNQPQHF | NA | TRBV4-1 | few | TRBJ1-5
TGTGCCAGCAGTCCTATAGCGGGGGGAAACACCGGGGAGCTGTTTTTT | CASSPIAGGNTGELFF | TRBD2 | TRBV5-6 | few | TRBJ2-2
TGTGCCAGCAGTTACACCGGACGGGGGAACACTGAAGCTTTCTTT | CASSYTGRGNTEAFF | NA | TRBV6-6 | NA | TRBJ1-1
TGCAGTGCTAGAAGAGCTTACACTGAAGCTTTCTTT | CSARRAYTEAFF | NA | TRBV20-1 | NA | TRBJ1-1
TGTGCCAGCAGCTACAGGACTAGCGCGAACGCAGATACGCAGTATTTT | CASSYRTSANADTQYF | TRBD2 | TRBV5-6 | few | TRBJ2-3
TGTGCCAGCAGTTACTCCGGAGGGCAGTCTTGGTACTTC | CASSYSGGQSWYF | NA | TRBV6-5 | NA | TRBJ2-4
TGTGCCGGCGGAGGGAGAGACGAGCAGTACTTC | CAGGGRDEQYF | NA | TRBV7-9 | many | TRBJ2-7
TGTGCCAGCAGCTTTGGGGGGGATGGCTACACCTTC | CASSFGGDGYTF | NA | TRBV7-3 | few | TRBJ1-2
TGTGCCAGCAGTAATCTAGCGGGCGCCGCCTACGAGCAGTACTTC | CASSNLAGAAYEQYF | TRBD2 | TRBV6-2/TRBV6-3 | NA | TRBJ2-7
TGTGCCAGCAGTTACTCCGGAGCAGCTTCTCAGCCCCAGCATTTT | CASSYSGAASQPQHF | NA | TRBV6-2/TRBV6-3 | NA | TRBJ1-5
TGTGCCAGCAGCAATGGGACAGGCGGTCAGCCCCAGCATTTT | CASSNGTGGQPQHF | TRBD1 | TRBV7-2 | NA | TRBJ1-5
TGTGCCAGCAGCCCCAGAGCGGGGGGGCTCACAGATACGCAGTATTTT | CASSPRAGGLTDTQYF | TRBD2 | TRBV7-9 | NA | TRBJ2-3
TGTGCCAGCTCATCTTATAGAGGGACCCAAAACACTGAAGCTTTCTTT | CASSSYRGTQNTEAFF | NA | TRBV18 | NA | TRBJ1-1
TGCGCCAGCAGCTTGGCGGGGGGCCAAGAGACCAAGTACTTC | CASSLAGGQETKYF | NA | TRBV5-1 | NA | TRBJ2-5
TGTGCCAGCAGCCAGTACACGGGGAGCGCGAACACCGGGGAGCTGTTTTTT | CASSQYTGSANTGELFF | NA | TRBV14 | NA | TRBJ2-2
TGTGCCAGCAGCTTGGGGACTAGCGGACACCTTGATACGCAGTATTTT | CASSLGTSGHLDTQYF | TRBD2 | TRBV5-4 | few | TRBJ2-3
TGTGCCACCAGCGCCAGACTAGCAAGCACAGATACGCAGTATTTT | CATSARLASTDTQYF | TRBD2 | TRBV15 | few | TRBJ2-3
TGCGCCAGCAGAATGAGATCTTCGAACACTGAAGCTTTCTTT | CASRMRSSNTEAFF | NA | TRBV5-1 | NA | TRBJ1-1
TGTGCCAGCAGCCCCGGGACAGGGACCATTGGAGCTTTCTTT | CASSPGTGTIGAFF | TRBD1 | TRBV12-3/TRBV12-4 | few | TRBJ1-1
TGTGCCAGCAGTTTAGACGGCAGGGGATTTGGAAACACCATATATTTT | CASSLDGRGFGNTIYF | NA | TRBV12-3/TRBV12-4 | NA | TRBJ1-3
TGTGCCAGCAGCTCGACAGCTACAACTAATGAAAAACTGTTTTTT | CASSSTATTNEKLFF | NA | TRBV5-4 | NA | TRBJ1-4
TGTGCCAGCAGTTCGTTTTCCAGCGGAACCTACGAGCAGTACTTC | CASSSFSSGTYEQYF | NA | TRBV7-2 | NA | TRBJ2-7
TGTGCCAGCAGTCCACAGGGGGGCACCGGGGAGCTGTTTTTT | CASSPQGGTGELFF | TRBD1 | TRBV12-3/TRBV12-4 | few | TRBJ2-2
TGCAGCGTCCCGGGGCAGGATGGCTATGGCTACACCTTC | CSVPGQDGYGYTF | NA | TRBV29-1 | few | TRBJ1-2
TGTGCCAGCGTTGCCTCGACAGGGTCGGCCTACGAGCAGTACTTC | CASVASTGSAYEQYF | TRBD1 | TRBV28 | few | TRBJ2-7
TGTGCCACCAGCCGCCCTATGGTGGATACGCAGTATTTT | CATSRPMVDTQYF | NA | TRBV24-1 | NA | TRBJ2-3